This T cell receptor beta chain comes out of a study of T cells in Graves' hyperthyroidism and ophthalmopathy. Study context: Blood from the periphery was taken at initial diagnosis, before any treatment.

Authors of the study amplified TCR beta CDR3 regions from RNA transcripts. The HTBI set primed first-round TCR CDR3 RT-PCR. A single record per CDR3 protein comes from TCRdb applying MiXCR to the multiplex PCR reads. The sample consists of hundreds of thousands of distinct CDR3 sequences, roughly 15% of them appearing once. The CDR3 runs 13 residues. The ends were cut back, 0 bases at V and 8 bases at J, with 10 bases in the middle. The V gene's germline CDR1 is LNHNV and CDR2 YYDKDF (reference sequence). Clinical symptoms, serum thyroxine and TRAb, thyroid ultrasound and orbital computed tomography together formed the diagnostic basis. Fresh peripheral blood, approximately 10 ml, was the source of the PBMCs.

The origin of this receptor is a woman aged 18-30 years with Graves' hyperthyroidism. Sequences were obtained from blood. The J gene is TRBJ1-1, the V gene TRBV15; D is uncertain. The CDR3 sequence: CATSREVAIEAFF. The CDR3 DNA follows: TGTGCCACCAGCAGAGAAGTGGCAATAGAAGCTTTCTTT.